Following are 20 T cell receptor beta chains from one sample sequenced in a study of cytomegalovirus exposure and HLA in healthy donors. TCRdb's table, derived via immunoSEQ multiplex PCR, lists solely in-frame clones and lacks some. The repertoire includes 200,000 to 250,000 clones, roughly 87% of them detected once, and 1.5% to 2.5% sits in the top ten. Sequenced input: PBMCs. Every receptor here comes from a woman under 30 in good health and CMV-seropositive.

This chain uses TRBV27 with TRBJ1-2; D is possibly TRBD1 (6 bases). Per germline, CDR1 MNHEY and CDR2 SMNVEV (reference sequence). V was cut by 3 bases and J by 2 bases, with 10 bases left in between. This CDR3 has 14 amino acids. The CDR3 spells CASSLTGENYGYTF. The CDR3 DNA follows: TGTGCCAGCAGTTTGACAGGAGAAAACTATGGCTACACCTTC.

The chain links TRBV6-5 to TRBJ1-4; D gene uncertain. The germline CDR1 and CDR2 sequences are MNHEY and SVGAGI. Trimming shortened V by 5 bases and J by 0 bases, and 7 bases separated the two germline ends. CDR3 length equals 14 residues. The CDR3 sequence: CASSPITTNEKLFF. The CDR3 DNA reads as TGTGCCAGCAGTCCCATCACAACTAATGAAAAACTGTTTTTT.

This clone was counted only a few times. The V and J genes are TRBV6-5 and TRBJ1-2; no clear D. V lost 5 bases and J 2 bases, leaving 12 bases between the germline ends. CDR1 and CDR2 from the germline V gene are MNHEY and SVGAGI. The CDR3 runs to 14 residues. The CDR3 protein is CASSRLHPNYGYTF. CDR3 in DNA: TGTGCCAGCAGTCGACTACACCCCAACTATGGCTACACCTTC.

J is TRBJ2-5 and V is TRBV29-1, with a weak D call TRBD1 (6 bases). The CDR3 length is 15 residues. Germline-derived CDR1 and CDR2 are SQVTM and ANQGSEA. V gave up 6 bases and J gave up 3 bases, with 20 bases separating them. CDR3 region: CSVGNPQGPEETQYF. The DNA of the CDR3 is TGCAGCGTCGGTAACCCACAGGGTCCAGAAGAGACCCAGTACTTC.

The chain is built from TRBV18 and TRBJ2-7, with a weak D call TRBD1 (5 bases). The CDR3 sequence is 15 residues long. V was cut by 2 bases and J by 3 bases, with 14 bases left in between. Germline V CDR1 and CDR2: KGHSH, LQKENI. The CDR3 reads CASSPRVRAGYEQYF. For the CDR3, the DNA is TGTGCCAGCTCACCAAGGGTCAGGGCTGGCTACGAGCAGTACTTC.

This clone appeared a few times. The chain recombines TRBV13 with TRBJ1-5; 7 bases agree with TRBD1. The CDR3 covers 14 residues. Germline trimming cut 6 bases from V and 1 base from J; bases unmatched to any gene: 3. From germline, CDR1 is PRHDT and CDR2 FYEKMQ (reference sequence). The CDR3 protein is CASSKTGSNQPQHF. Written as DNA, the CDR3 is TGTGCCAGCAGTAAGACAGGGAGCAATCAGCCCCAGCATTTT.

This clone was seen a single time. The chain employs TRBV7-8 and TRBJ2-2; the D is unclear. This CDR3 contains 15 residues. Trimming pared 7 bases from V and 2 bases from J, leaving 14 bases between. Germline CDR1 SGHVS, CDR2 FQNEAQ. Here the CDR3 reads CASKPLRKNTGELFF. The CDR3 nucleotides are TGTGCCAGCAAACCGTTGAGAAAAAACACCGGGGAGCTGTTTTTT.

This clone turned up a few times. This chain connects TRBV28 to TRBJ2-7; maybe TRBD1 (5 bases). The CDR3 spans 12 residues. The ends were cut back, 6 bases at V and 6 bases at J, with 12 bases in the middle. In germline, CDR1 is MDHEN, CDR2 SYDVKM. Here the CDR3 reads CASRSSQGEQYF. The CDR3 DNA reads TGTGCCAGCAGATCCTCCCAGGGCGAGCAGTACTTC. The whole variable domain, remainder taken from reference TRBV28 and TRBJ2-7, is DVKVTQSSRYLVKRTGEKVFLECVQDMDHENMFWYRQDPGLGLRLIYFSYDVKMKEKGDIPEGYSVSREKKERFSLILESASTNQTSMYLCASRSSQGEQYFGPGTRLTVT.

CDR3 in amino acids: CASSSGGEPLLRAEKLFF. As DNA, the CDR3 is TGCGCCAGCAGCTCAGGCGGGGAACCACTATTAAGAGCTGAAAAACTGTTTTTT. J is TRBJ1-4 and V is TRBV5-1; D ambiguous. Trimming left V 3 bases short and J 7 bases short, with 25 bases between. The CDR3 totals 18 residues. Germline V lookup: CDR1 SGHRS, CDR2 YFSETQ.

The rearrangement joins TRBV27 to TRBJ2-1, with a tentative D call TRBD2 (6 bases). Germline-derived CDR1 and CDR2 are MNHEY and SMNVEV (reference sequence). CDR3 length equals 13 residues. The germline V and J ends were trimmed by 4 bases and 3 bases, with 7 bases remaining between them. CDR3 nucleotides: TGTGCCAGCAGTTCAGCGGGCTACAATGAGCAGTTCTTC. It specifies CASSSAGYNEQFF.

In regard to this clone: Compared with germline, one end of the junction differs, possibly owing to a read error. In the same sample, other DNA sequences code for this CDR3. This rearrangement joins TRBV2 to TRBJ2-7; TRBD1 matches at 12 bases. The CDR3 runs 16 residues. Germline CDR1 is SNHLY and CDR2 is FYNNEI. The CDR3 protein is CASSEATGTGGYEQYF. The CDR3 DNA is TGTGCCAGCAGTGAAGCGACCGGGACAGGGGGCTACGAGCAGTACTTT.

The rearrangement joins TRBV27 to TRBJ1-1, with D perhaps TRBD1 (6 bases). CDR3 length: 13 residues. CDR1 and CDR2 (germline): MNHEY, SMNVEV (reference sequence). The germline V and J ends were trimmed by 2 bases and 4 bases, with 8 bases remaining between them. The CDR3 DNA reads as TGTGCCAGCAGTTTAAAAGGGGGCACTGAAGCTTTCTTT. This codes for CASSLKGGTEAFF.

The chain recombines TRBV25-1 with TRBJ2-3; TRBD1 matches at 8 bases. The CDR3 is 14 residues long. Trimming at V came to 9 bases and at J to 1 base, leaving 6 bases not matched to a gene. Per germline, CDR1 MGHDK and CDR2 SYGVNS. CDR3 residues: CASSTGAGTDTQYF. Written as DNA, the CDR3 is TGTGCCAGTTCGACAGGGGCCGGCACAGATACGCAGTATTTT.

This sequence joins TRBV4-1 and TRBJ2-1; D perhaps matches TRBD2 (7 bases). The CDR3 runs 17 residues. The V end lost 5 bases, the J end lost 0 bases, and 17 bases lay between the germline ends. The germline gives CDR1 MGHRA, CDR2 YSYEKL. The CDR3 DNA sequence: TGCGCCAGCAGCTTTCCTGGGGGGGCTTCCTCCTACAATGAGCAGTTCTTC. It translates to CASSFPGGASSYNEQFF.

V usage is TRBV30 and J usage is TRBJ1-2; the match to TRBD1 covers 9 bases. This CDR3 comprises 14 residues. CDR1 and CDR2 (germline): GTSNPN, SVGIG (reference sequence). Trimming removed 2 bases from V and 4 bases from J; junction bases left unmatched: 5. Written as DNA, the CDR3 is TGTGCCTGGAGTCCGGGACAGGGCGGCTATGGCTACACCTTC. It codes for CAWSPGQGGYGYTF.

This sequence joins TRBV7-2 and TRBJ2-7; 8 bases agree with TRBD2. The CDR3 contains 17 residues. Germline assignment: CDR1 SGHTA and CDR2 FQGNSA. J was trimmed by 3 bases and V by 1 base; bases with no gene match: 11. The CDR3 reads CASSLEGTSGSFYEQYF. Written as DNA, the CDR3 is TGTGCCAGCAGCTTAGAAGGTACCAGCGGGAGTTTCTACGAGCAGTACTTC.

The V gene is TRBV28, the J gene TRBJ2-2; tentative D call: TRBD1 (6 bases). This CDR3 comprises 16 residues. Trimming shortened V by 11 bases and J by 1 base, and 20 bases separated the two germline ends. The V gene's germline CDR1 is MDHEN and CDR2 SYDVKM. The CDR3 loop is CAAASSDRRNTGELFF. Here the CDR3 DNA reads TGTGCCGCGGCTAGTTCTGACAGGCGGAACACCGGGGAGCTGTTTTTT.

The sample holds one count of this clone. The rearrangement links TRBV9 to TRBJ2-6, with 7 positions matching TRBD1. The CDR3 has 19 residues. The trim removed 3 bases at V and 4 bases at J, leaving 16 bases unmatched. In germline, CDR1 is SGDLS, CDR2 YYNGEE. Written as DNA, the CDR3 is TGTGCCAGCAGCGCCCGGGGAAGGGGGCGCGAATCCGGGGCCAACGTCCTGACTTTC. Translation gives CASSARGRGRESGANVLTF. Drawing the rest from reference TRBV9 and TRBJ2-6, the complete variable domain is DSGVTQTPKHLITATGQRVTLRCSPRSGDLSVYWYQQSLDQGLQFLIQYYNGEERAKGNILERFSAQQFPDLHSELNLSSLELGDSALYFCASSARGRGRESGANVLTFGAGSRLTVL.

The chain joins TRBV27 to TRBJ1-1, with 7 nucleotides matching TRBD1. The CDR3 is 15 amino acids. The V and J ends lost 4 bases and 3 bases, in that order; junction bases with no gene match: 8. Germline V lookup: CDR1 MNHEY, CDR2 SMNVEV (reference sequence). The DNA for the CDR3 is TGTGCCAGCAGTTGGATGCAGGGGGACCACACTGAAGCTTTCTTT. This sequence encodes CASSWMQGDHTEAFF.

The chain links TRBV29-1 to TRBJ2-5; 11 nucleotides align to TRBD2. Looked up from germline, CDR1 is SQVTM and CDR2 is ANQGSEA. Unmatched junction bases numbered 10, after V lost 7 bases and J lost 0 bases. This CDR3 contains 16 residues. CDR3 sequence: CSALRLAGMYQETQYF. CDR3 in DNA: TGCAGCGCCCTCAGACTAGCGGGGATGTACCAAGAGACCCAGTACTTC.